Ten or more counts support the clone carrying this T cell receptor beta chain. The antigen is not known. The sample originates from a study of T cells in Graves' hyperthyroidism and ophthalmopathy. Study results and limitations: Blood shared most expanded thyroid clonotypes above 0.001. Before onset, by a median of approximately 5.9 months, the model predicted ophthalmopathy.

The patients, who ranged from 18 to 65 in age, presented with newly diagnosed hyperthyroidism lasting under 2 months. Uncontrolled infection, other autoimmune disease, pregnancy or lactation excluded patients. Amplified TCR beta CDR3 regions came from RNA transcripts. Using the HTBI primer set, a first-round RT-PCR was run on the TCR CDR3. In TCRdb, the multiplex PCR reads were re-called with MiXCR into one record per CDR3 protein. The sample contains 350,000 to 450,000 distinct CDR3 sequences, about 15% of which appear only once. Trimming left V 5 bases short and J 4 bases short, with 9 bases between. CDR3 length equals 13 residues.

This chain joins TRBV12-3 or TRBV12-4 and TRBJ1-5; D is possibly TRBD1 (5 bases). The receptor comes from a woman aged 55 to 70 with Graves' hyperthyroidism. Sequenced input: blood. DNA for the CDR3: TGTGCCAGCAGTGGGGCCAGAAATCAGCCCCAGCATTTT. Encoded protein: CASSGARNQPQHF.